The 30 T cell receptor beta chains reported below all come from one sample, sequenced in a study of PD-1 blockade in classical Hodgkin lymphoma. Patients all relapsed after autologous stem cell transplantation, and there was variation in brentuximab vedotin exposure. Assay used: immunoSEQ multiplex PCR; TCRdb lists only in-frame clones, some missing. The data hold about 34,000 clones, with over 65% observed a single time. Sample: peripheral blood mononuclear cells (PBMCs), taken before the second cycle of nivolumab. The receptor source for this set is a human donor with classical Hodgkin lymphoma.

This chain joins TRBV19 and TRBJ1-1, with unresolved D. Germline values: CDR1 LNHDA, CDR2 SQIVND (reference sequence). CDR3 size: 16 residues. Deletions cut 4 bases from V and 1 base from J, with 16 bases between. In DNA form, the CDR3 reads TGTGCCAGTAGTACCACCGGGTCCTCCCCGAACACTGAAGCTTTCTTT. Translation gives CASSTTGSSPNTEAFF.

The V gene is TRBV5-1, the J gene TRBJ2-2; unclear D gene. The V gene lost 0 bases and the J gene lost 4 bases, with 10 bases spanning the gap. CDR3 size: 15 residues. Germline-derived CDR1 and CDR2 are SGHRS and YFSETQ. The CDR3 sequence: CASSLGADPTGELFF. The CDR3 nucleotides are TGCGCCAGCAGCTTGGGGGCAGACCCCACCGGGGAGCTGTTTTTT.

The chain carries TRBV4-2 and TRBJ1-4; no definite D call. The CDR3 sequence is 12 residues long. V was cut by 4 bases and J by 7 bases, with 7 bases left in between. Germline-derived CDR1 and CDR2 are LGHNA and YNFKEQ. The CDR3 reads CASSLMGEKLFF. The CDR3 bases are TGTGCCAGCAGCCTCATGGGTGAAAAACTGTTTTTT.

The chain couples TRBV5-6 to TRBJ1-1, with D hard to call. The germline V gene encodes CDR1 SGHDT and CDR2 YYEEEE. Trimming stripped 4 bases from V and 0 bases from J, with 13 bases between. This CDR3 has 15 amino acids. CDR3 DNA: TGTGCCAGCAGCCGCGGGCCAGCCATGAACACTGAAGCTTTCTTT. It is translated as CASSRGPAMNTEAFF.

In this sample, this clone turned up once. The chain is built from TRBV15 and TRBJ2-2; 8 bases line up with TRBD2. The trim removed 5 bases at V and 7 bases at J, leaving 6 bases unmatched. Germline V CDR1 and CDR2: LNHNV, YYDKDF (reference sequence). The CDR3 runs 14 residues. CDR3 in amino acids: CATSGGRSSGELFF. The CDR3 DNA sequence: TGTGCCACCAGCGGCGGGAGGTCCAGCGGGGAGCTGTTTTTT.

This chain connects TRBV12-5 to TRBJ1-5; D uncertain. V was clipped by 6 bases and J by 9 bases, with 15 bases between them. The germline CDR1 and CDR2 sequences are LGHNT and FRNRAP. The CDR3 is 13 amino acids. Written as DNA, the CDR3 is TGTGCTAGTGGGACCTCCTTGGGCGGGCCCCAGCATTTT. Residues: CASGTSLGGPQHF.

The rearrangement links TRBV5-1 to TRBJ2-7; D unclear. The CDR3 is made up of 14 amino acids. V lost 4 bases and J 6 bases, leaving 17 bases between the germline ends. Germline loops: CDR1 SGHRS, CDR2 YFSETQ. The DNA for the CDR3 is TGCGCCAGCAGCATAGATTGGGGTGTGGGCGAGCAGTACTTC. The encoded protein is CASSIDWGVGEQYF.

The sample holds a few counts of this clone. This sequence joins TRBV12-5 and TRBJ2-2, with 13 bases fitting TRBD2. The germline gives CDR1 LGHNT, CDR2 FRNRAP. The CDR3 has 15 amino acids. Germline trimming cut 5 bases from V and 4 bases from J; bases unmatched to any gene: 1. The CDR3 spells CASGRTSGGTGELFF. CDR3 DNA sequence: TGTGCTAGTGGTCGGACTAGCGGGGGCACCGGGGAGCTGTTTTTT.

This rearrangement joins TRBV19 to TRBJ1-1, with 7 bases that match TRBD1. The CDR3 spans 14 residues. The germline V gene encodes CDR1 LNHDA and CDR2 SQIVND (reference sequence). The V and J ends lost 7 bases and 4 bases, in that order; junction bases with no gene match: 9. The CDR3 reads CASTLDRDGTEAFF. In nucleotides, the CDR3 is TGTGCCAGTACCCTAGACAGGGACGGCACTGAAGCTTTCTTT.

DNA for the CDR3: TGTGCCAGCACCCCACTAGCGGGGGGGAAAGAGACCCAGTACTTC. It is translated as CASTPLAGGKETQYF. V usage is TRBV5-6 and J usage is TRBJ2-5, with TRBD2 identical over 13 bases. The CDR3 is made up of 15 amino acids. Germline V CDR1 and CDR2: SGHDT, YYEEEE. The trim removed 6 bases at V and 3 bases at J, leaving 5 bases unmatched.

This CDR3 reads CASSPGHSGNTIYF. The CDR3 DNA reads TGTGCCAGCAGTCCGGGACACTCTGGAAACACCATATATTTT. The chain links TRBV25-1 to TRBJ1-3, with D tentatively TRBD1 (6 bases). Trimming took 5 bases from V and 0 from J, leaving 8 bases between them. Germline CDR1 reads MGHDK; CDR2 reads SYGVNS. The CDR3 runs to 14 residues.

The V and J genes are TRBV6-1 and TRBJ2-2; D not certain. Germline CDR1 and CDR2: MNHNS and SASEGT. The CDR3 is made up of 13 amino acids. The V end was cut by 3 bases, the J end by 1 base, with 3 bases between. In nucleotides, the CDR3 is TGTGCCAGCAGTGACAGGAACACCGGGGAGCTGTTTTTT. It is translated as CASSDRNTGELFF.

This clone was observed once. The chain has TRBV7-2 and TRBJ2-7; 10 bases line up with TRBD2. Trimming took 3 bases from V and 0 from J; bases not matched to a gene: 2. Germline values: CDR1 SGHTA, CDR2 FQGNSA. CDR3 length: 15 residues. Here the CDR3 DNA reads TGTGCCAGCAGCTTGCTAGCGGGGGTCTCCTACGAGCAGTACTTC. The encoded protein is CASSLLAGVSYEQYF.

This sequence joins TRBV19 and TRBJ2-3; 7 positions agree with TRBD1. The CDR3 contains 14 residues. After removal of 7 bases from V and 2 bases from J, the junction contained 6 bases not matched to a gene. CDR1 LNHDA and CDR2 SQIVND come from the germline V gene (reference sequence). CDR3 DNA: TGTGCCAGTACAACAGGGGTTTACACAGATACGCAGTATTTT. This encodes CASTTGVYTDTQYF.

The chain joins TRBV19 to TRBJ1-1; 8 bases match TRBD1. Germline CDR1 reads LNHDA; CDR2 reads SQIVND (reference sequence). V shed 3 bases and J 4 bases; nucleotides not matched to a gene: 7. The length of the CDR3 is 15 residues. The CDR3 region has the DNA TGTGCCAGTAGTATTTTCGGACAGGGCGGCACTGAAGCTTTCTTT. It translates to CASSIFGQGGTEAFF.

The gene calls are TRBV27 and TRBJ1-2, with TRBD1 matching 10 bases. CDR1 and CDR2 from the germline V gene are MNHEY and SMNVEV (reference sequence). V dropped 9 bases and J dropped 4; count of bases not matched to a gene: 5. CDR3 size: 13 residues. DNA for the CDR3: TGTGCCAGTGGGGACAGGGGATTCTATGGCTACACCTTC. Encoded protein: CASGDRGFYGYTF.

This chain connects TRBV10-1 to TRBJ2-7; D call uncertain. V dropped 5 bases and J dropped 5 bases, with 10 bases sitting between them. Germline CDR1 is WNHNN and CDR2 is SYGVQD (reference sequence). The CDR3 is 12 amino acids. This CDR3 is CASSNSNHEQYF. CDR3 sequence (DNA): TGCGCCAGCAGTAACTCGAACCACGAGCAGTACTTC.

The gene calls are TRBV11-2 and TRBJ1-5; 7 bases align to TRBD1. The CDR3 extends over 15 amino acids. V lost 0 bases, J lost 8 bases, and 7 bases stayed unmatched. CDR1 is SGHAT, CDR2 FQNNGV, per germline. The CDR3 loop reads CASSLDAGGEKPQHF. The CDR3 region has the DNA TGTGCCAGCAGCTTAGATGCAGGGGGGGAGAAGCCCCAGCATTTT.

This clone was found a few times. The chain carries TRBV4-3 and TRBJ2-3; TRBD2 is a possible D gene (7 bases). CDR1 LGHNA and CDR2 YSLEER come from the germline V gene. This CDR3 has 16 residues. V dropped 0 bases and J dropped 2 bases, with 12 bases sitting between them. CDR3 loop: CASSQEPGGNTDTQYF. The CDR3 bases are TGCGCCAGCAGCCAAGAACCGGGGGGCAACACAGATACGCAGTATTTT.

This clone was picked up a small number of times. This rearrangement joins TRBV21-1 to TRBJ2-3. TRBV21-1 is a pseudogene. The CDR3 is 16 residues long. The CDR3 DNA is TGTGCCAGCAGCCATAGGACGACGGGGCGCACAGATACGCAGTATTTT. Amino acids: CASSHRTTGRTDTQYF.

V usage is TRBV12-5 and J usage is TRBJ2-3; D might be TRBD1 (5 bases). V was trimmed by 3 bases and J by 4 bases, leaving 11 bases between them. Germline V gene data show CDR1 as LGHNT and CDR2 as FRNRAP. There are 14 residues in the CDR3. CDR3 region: CASGFGARADTQYF. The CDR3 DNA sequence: TGTGCTAGTGGTTTTGGGGCACGGGCAGATACGCAGTATTTT.

CDR3 coding DNA: TGCGCCAGCAGCGGAGGCTGGGATGAGCAGTTCTTC. As protein: CASSGGWDEQFF. This rearrangement joins TRBV5-1 to TRBJ2-1, with TRBD2 as a possible D gene (5 bases). V lost 4 bases and J lost 8, with 10 bases in between. CDR1 is SGHRS, CDR2 YFSETQ, per germline. This CDR3 is built from 12 residues.

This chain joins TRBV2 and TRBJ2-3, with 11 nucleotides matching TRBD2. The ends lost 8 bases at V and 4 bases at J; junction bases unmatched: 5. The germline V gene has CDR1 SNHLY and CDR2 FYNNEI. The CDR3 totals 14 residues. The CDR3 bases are TGTGCCAGCCGGCGTAGCGGGGGGGCAGATACGCAGTATTTT. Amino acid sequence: CASRRSGGADTQYF.

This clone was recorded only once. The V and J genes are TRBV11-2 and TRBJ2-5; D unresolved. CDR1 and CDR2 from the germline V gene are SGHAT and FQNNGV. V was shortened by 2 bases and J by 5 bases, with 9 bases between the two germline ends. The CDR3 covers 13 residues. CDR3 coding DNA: TGTGCCAGCAGCTTAAAGGGTGAGGAGACCCAGTACTTC. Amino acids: CASSLKGEETQYF.

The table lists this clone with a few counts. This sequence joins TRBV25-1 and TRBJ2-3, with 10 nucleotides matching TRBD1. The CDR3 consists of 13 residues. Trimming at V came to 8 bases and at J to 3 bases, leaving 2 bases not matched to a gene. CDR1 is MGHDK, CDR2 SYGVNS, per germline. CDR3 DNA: TGTGCCAGCTCGGGACAGGGGACAGATACGCAGTATTTT. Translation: CASSGQGTDTQYF.

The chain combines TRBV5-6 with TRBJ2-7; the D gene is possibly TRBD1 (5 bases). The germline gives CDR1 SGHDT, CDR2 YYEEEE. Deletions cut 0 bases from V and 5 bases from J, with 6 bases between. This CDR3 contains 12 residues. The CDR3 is CASSLGGDEQYF. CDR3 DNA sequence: TGTGCCAGCAGCTTGGGGGGCGACGAGCAGTACTTC.

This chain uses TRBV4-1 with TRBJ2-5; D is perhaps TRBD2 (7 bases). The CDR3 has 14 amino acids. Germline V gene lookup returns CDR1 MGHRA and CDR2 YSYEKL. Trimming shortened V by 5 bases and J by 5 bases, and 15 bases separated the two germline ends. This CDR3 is CASSWGGAMETQYF. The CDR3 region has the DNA TGCGCCAGCAGCTGGGGGGGGGCTATGGAGACCCAGTACTTC.

In nucleotides, the CDR3 is TGTGCCAGCAGCTCGAACATCGCTACTAATGAAAAACTGTTTTTT. It translates to CASSSNIATNEKLFF. The chain recombines TRBV7-9 with TRBJ1-4; D is uncertain. V was clipped by 4 bases and J by 2 bases, with 11 bases between them. The CDR3 spans 15 residues. CDR1 SEHNR and CDR2 FQNEAQ come from the germline V gene (reference sequence).

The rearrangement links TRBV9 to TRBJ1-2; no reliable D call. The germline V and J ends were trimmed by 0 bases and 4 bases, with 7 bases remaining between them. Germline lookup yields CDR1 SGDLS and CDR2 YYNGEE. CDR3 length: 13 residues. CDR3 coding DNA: TGTGCCAGCAGCGTAGACTCCGCCTATGGCTACACCTTC. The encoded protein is CASSVDSAYGYTF.

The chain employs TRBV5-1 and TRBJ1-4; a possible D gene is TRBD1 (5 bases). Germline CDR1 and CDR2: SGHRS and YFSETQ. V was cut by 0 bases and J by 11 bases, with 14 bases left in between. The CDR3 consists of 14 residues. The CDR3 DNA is TGCGCCAGCAGCTTGGAAATAGGGGTCGGGAAACTGTTTTTT. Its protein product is CASSLEIGVGKLFF.